Presented here are 5 T cell receptor beta chains from one specimen sequenced in a study of T cell responses to AZD1222 COVID-19 vaccine. The assay was immunoSEQ multiplex PCR, and TCRdb's table has in-frame clones only and misses some. The table has some 70,000 clones, around 80% seen once. The sample consisted of peripheral blood, taken 28 days after the second AZD1222 dose. These receptors all come from an adult who received the AZD1222 COVID-19 vaccine.

This clone was observed a handful of times. This chain connects TRBV30 to TRBJ2-6; D is unresolved. This CDR3 is 18 amino acids long. Trimming took off 1 base at V and 0 bases at J, with 16 bases between the two ends. The V gene's germline CDR1 is GTSNPN and CDR2 SVGIG (reference sequence). The CDR3 DNA is TGTGCCTGGAGTGATGGCGACCTCTGGGGCTCTGGGGCCAACGTCCTGACTTTC. Encoded protein: CAWSDGDLWGSGANVLTF.

As DNA, the CDR3 is TGTGCCAGCATGGGGGGAGGCAATCAGCCCCAGCATTTT. This gives the protein CASMGGGNQPQHF. The chain couples TRBV27 to TRBJ1-5; TRBD1 is a possible D gene (5 bases). Germline CDR1 and CDR2: MNHEY and SMNVEV (reference sequence). V was pared by 7 bases and J by 2 bases, with 9 bases between. The length of the CDR3 is 13 residues.

CDR3 nucleotides: TGTGCCAGCAGTCGTTCACCGACAGGGGGCAGGAGTGAGCAGTTCTTC. Translation gives CASSRSPTGGRSEQFF. This chain links TRBV5-6 with TRBJ2-1; 10 bases map to TRBD1. V was pared by 5 bases and J by 9 bases, with 14 bases of the junction left unmatched. Germline CDR1 reads SGHDT; CDR2 reads YYEEEE. This CDR3 region has 16 residues.

This chain uses TRBV30 with TRBJ1-4; D possibly corresponds to TRBD1 (5 bases). V was pared by 3 bases and J by 2 bases, with 13 bases between. Germline V CDR1 and CDR2: GTSNPN, SVGIG (reference sequence). This CDR3 has 15 amino acids. DNA for the CDR3: TGTGCCTGGAGAAGGGGTGGGGGGACTAATGAAAAACTGTTTTTT. It encodes CAWRRGGGTNEKLFF. Variable domain in full (rest from reference TRBV30 and TRBJ1-4): SQTIHQWPATLVQPVGSPLSLECTVEGTSNPNLYWYRQAAGRGLQLLFYSVGIGQISSEVPQNLSASRPQDRQFILSSKKLLLSDSGFYLCAWRRGGGTNEKLFFGSGTQLSVL.

The chain combines TRBV9 with TRBJ1-6, with a possible D match to TRBD1 (5 bases). Germline CDR1 reads SGDLS; CDR2 reads YYNGEE. The CDR3 loop spans 16 amino acids. V lost 4 bases and J 9 bases, leaving 20 bases between the germline ends. The CDR3 DNA follows: TGTGCCAGCAGCCCCGAACAGGCGGCGGGGAGTTCACCCCTCCACTTT. Its translation: CASSPEQAAGSSPLHF.